Described below is a single T cell receptor (beta chain) sequence and its context. Its antigen remains unidentified. CDR1 SGHTA and CDR2 FQGNSA come from the germline V gene. This CDR3 is built from 14 residues. Trimming at V came to 3 bases and at J to 4 bases, leaving 6 bases not matched to a gene. The data were taken from a study of T cell clonotyping in hematopoietic cell transplantation. Findings of the study overall: No sorting was done, leaving CD4 and CD8 contributions mixed. Higher Inverse Simpson Index values in graft donor and pretransplant recipient predicted broader posttransplant TCR diversity.

This table comes from immunoSEQ multiplex PCR, and its TCRdb copy is limited to in-frame clones, with some not included. The sample consists of about 47,000 clones, roughly 80% of them appearing once. Stated time point: recipient sample about 28 days before transplant, after cytoreduction. The chain recombines TRBV7-2 with TRBJ2-7, with 7 nucleotides matching TRBD1. The clonotype was recovered from a man in his 60s with myelodysplastic syndrome. Some clones in this sample may be carry-over from other donors' samples. The sample consisted of peripheral blood mononuclear cells, taken before stem cell transplant. CDR3 loop: CASSFSDRVYEQYF. Written as DNA, the CDR3 is TGTGCCAGCAGCTTCTCAGACAGGGTGTACGAGCAGTACTTC.